There are a few counts of the clone carrying this TCR beta chain. The target antigen is unknown. The V end lost 4 bases, the J end lost 6 bases, and 22 bases lay between the germline ends. The CDR3 has 18 amino acids. The V gene's germline CDR1 is MNHNS and CDR2 SASEGT. It was with 60 Vbeta and 13 Jbeta primers that the PCR ran. Only in-frame clones appear in the TCRdb table, and some are missing; sequencing was by immunoSEQ multiplex PCR. The sample contains about 69,000 clones, approximately 70% of which appear only once. The data are from a study of cytomegalovirus exposure and HLA in healthy donors. General study points: In a later analysis, a genetic analysis reported fewer productive-TCR N-insertions in an Asian-associated ancestry cluster than the cohort average.

The receptor was derived from a male donor in good health and CMV-seropositive. This chain connects TRBV6-1 to TRBJ1-6; D possibly corresponds to TRBD1 (6 bases). Sample: PBMCs. The CDR3 nucleotides are TGTGCCAGCAGTGTCCCGCAGGGGCCCCTTGGAAGTAATTCACCCCTCCACTTT. This sequence encodes CASSVPQGPLGSNSPLHF.